A selection of T cell receptor beta chains follows, all from one sample in a study of human versus mouse CDR3 diversity and MHC coevolution. The method was immunoSEQ multiplex PCR; TCRdb's version includes in-frame clones alone and lacks a portion of them. The repertoire holds about 77,000 clones, with 80% to 95% as singletons. What was sequenced was naive CD4+ T cells from blood. The receptors stem from a person aged 25 to 75 in good health. CDR3s include the opening cysteine and the closing phenylalanine or tryptophan. The order of the fields is V gene, J gene, D gene, clone size, CDR3 protein, CDR3 DNA. The D gene is left open where the match is weak. Clone size, where shown, is once, few, many, or a class for clones that have expanded.

TRBV5-1	TRBJ2-6	-	-	CASSLETSISGANVLTF	TGCGCCAGCAGCTTGGAGACATCTATCTCTGGGGCCAACGTCCTGACTTTC
TRBV7-8	TRBJ1-6	-	-	CASSSRQANNSPLHF	TGTGCCAGCAGCTCTCGACAGGCAAATAATTCACCCCTCCACTTT
TRBV30	TRBJ1-1	-	-	CAWSVEGGVAFF	TGTGCCTGGAGTGTAGAGGGTGGGGTAGCTTTCTTT
TRBV15	TRBJ2-7	TRBD2	-	CATSRAREAAYEQYF	TGTGCCACCAGCAGAGCGCGGGAGGCCGCCTACGAGCAGTACTTC
TRBV9	TRBJ2-7	-	-	CASSVVGGPCYYEQYF	TGTGCCAGCAGCGTAGTGGGGGGTCCCTGCTACTACGAGCAGTACTTC
TRBV5-1	TRBJ2-2	-	-	CASSPDITNTGELFF	TGCGCCAGCAGCCCCGACATAACGAACACCGGGGAGCTGTTTTTT
TRBV6-5	TRBJ1-2	TRBD1	-	CASRILDRVGYTF	TGTGCCAGCAGAATCCTCGACAGGGTGGGCTACACCTTC
TRBV5-1	TRBJ2-3	TRBD2	-	CASSGGSGGPTDTQYF	TGCGCCAGCAGCGGAGGTAGCGGGGGGCCCACAGATACGCAGTATTTT
TRBV27	TRBJ2-5	-	once	CATGGTAGETQYF	TGTGCCACTGGCGGGACCGCCGGCGAGACCCAGTACTTC
TRBV7-2	TRBJ2-7	TRBD2	-	CASSYIGGGYEQYF	TGTGCCAGCAGCTACATCGGGGGGGGCTACGAGCAGTACTTC
TRBV5-1	TRBJ2-7	TRBD1	-	CASSLNRDRGDEQYF	TGCGCCAGCAGCTTGAACCGGGACAGGGGGGACGAGCAGTACTTC
TRBV6-4	TRBJ2-2	-	-	CASSDSRRGGELFF	TGTGCCAGCAGTGACTCGAGGCGTGGCGGGGAGCTGTTTTTT
TRBV5-1	TRBJ2-7	TRBD2	-	CASSLAFRGGLAYEQYF	TGCGCCAGCAGCTTGGCCTTCCGCGGGGGGTTGGCCTACGAGCAGTACTTC
TRBV6-5	TRBJ1-1	-	-	CASSYSIVNTEAFF	TGTGCCAGCAGTTACTCGATAGTGAACACTGAAGCTTTCTTT
TRBV18	TRBJ1-2	TRBD1	-	CASSPGQVLGYTF	TGTGCCAGCTCACCTGGACAGGTCCTGGGCTACACCTTC
TRBV10-3	TRBJ1-1	TRBD1	-	CAISEAKSGTGAPEAFF	TGTGCCATCAGTGAGGCAAAAAGCGGGACAGGGGCGCCTGAAGCTTTCTTT
TRBV28	TRBJ2-7	-	-	CASSPYAPSSVRLREQYF	TGTGCCAGCAGTCCGTATGCCCCCTCGTCGGTGAGGCTACGAGAGCAGTACTTC
TRBV15	TRBJ2-7	-	-	CATSRDHRESSYEQYF	TGTGCCACCAGCAGAGATCACCGGGAGAGCTCCTACGAGCAGTACTTC
TRBV19	TRBJ1-2	-	-	CASSIPLTF	TGTGCCAGTAGTATACCCCTGACCTTC
TRBV5-8	TRBJ2-1	TRBD2	-	CASSSSGGSYNEQFF	TGTGCCAGCAGCTCTAGCGGGGGGTCCTACAATGAGCAGTTCTTC
TRBV19	TRBJ1-6	TRBD1	-	CASSRDRGSPLHF	TGTGCCAGTAGTCGGGACAGGGGTTCACCCCTCCACTTT
TRBV27	TRBJ1-2	-	-	CASSSGSYGYTF	TGTGCCAGCAGTTCAGGGTCTTATGGCTACACCTTC
TRBV11-2	TRBJ2-7	-	-	CASSSGTHTGYDEQYF	TGTGCCAGCAGCTCCGGGACCCATACAGGGTACGACGAGCAGTACTTC
TRBV27	TRBJ1-2	TRBD1	-	CASSETGSPNYGYTF	TGTGCCAGCAGTGAGACAGGGTCCCCTAACTATGGCTACACCTTC
TRBV5-1	TRBJ1-3	TRBD1	-	CASSASPQGVGNTIYF	TGCGCCAGCAGCGCCTCCCCGCAGGGGGTAGGAAACACCATATATTTT
TRBV5-4	TRBJ2-2	TRBD1	-	CASRRQGANGELFF	TGTGCCAGCAGACGACAGGGGGCGAACGGGGAGCTGTTTTTT
TRBV6-1	TRBJ1-5	-	-	CASSEIRVAPTSQPQHF	TGTGCCAGCAGTGAAATACGGGTGGCACCCACTAGTCAGCCCCAGCATTTT
TRBV27	TRBJ2-7	TRBD1	-	CASSLWLSGDRGHEQYF	TGTGCCAGCAGTTTATGGCTAAGTGGGGACAGGGGGCACGAGCAGTACTTC
TRBV6-5	TRBJ2-2	-	-	CASSYYRVLHTGELFF	TGTGCCAGCAGTTACTATCGGGTTCTGCACACCGGGGAGCTGTTTTTT
TRBV18	TRBJ1-1	-	-	CASSPWGDTEAFF	TGTGCCAGCTCACCATGGGGCGACACTGAAGCTTTCTTT
TRBV6-1	TRBJ1-2	-	-	CASSEGTGSYGYTF	TGTGCCAGCAGTGAAGGAACAGGATCCTATGGCTACACCTTC
TRBV9	TRBJ2-5	TRBD2	-	CASSVEGGVRSETQYF	TGTGCCAGCAGCGTAGAGGGAGGGGTTCGGTCGGAGACCCAGTACTTC
TRBV27	TRBJ2-3	TRBD2	-	CASSPSWTSGGTTDTQYF	TGTGCCAGCAGTCCCTCCTGGACTAGCGGGGGAACCACAGATACGCAGTATTTT
TRBV10-2	TRBJ2-7	TRBD2	-	CASKAGGPYEQYF	TGCGCCAGCAAAGCGGGGGGGCCGTACGAGCAGTACTTC
TRBV4-2	TRBJ2-7	-	once	CASSQDRAGWGEQYF	TGTGCCAGCAGCCAAGATCGGGCGGGATGGGGGGAGCAGTACTTC
TRBV5-4	TRBJ1-2	TRBD1	-	CASSLAWRGLDYGYTF	TGTGCCAGCAGCTTGGCATGGAGGGGGCTTGACTATGGCTACACCTTC
TRBV5-1	TRBJ2-5	TRBD2	-	CASRQGKREGSETQYF	TGCGCCAGCAGGCAGGGCAAGCGGGAGGGTTCGGAGACCCAGTACTTC
TRBV5-8	TRBJ2-5	TRBD2	-	CASSLITSGRAQETQYF	TGTGCCAGCAGCTTAATCACTAGCGGGAGGGCCCAAGAGACCCAGTACTTC
TRBV27	TRBJ1-1	TRBD1	-	CASKQGAANTEAFF	TGTGCCAGTAAGCAGGGGGCGGCGAACACTGAAGCTTTCTTT
TRBV19	TRBJ2-7	TRBD2	once	CASSSPPGLAGGWYEQYF	TGTGCCAGTAGTAGCCCCCCGGGACTAGCGGGAGGATGGTACGAGCAGTACTTC
TRBV25-1	TRBJ2-1	TRBD2	-	CASSDAPRTSGGFEQFF	TGTGCCAGCAGTGACGCCCCCAGGACTAGCGGGGGCTTTGAGCAGTTCTTC
TRBV10-1	TRBJ2-1	-	-	CASSGGSSLYGQFF	TGCGCCAGCAGCGGAGGGTCTTCTCTCTATGGGCAGTTCTTC
TRBV2	TRBJ2-1	TRBD2	-	CASSLLAGIDNEQFF	TGTGCCAGCAGCTTACTAGCGGGAATTGACAATGAGCAGTTCTTC
TRBV5-1	TRBJ1-5	TRBD1	-	CASSWGQGGQPQHF	TGCGCCAGCAGCTGGGGACAGGGCGGTCAGCCCCAGCATTTT